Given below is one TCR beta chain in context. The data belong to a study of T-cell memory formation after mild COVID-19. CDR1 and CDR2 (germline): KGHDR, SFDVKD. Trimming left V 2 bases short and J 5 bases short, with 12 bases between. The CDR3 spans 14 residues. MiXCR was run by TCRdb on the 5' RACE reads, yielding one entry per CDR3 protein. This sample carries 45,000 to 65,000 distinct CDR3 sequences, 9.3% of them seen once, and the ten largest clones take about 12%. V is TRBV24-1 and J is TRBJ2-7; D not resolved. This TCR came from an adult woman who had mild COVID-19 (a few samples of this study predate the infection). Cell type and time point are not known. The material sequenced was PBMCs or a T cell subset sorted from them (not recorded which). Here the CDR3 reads CATSDSTFLNEQYF. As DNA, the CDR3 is TGTGCCACCAGTGATTCTACTTTTCTCAACGAGCAGTACTTC.